This passage covers 14 T cell receptor beta chains from one sample sequenced in a study of graft-versus-host responses after intestinal transplantation (dated by TCRdb to about 2021). The library was obtained by the immunoSEQ multiplex PCR assay. TCRdb limited this immuneACCESS table to in-frame rearrangements with V and J called. A share of clones is missing; checked studies link under half to unresolved V genes, and the rest is unexplained. This sample has about 8,900 clones in its table, and roughly 29% of those were observed once. The ten largest make up more than 4% of the sample. The meaning of the sample's time point label: cells obtained before transplantation from donor or recipient. In the mixed lymphocyte reactions, around 200,000 CFSE-labeled pre-transplant responders were plated with around 200,000 irradiated violet-dye-labeled stimulators and cultured for six to seven days. Sequenced material: alloreactive CD8+ T cells from a mixed lymphocyte reaction culture, taken before transplantation. The cell subset or site label on this specimen signifies: CFSE-low proliferating T cells sorted from roughly six-day pre-transplant mixed lymphocyte reaction (GvH or HvG direction). The source is a human patient who was an organ donor for intestinal transplantation.

The chain has TRBV6-9 and TRBJ2-7; no reliable D call. Germline-derived CDR1 and CDR2 are MNHGY and SVAAGI. The CDR3 contains 14 residues. V was clipped by 5 bases and J by 2 bases, with 13 bases between them. This chain's CDR3 is CASSESGRTYEQYF. Written as DNA, the CDR3 is TGTGCCAGCAGTGAATCAGGAAGGACCTACGAGCAGTACTTC.

The chain joins TRBV7-8 to TRBJ2-7; the match to TRBD1 covers 9 bases. The junction had 2 bases not matched to a gene; V was cut back by 5 bases and J by 6 bases. CDR1 is SGHVS, CDR2 FQNEAQ, per germline. The CDR3 extends over 12 amino acids. The CDR3 reads CASSMTGGEQYF. CDR3 nucleotides: TGTGCCAGCAGCATGACAGGGGGCGAGCAGTACTTC.

The chain uses TRBV4-1 and TRBJ2-7; 13 bases agree with TRBD2. Germline CDR1 is MGHRA and CDR2 is YSYEKL. The CDR3 spans 15 residues. The trim removed 1 base at V and 4 bases at J, leaving 1 base unmatched. In DNA form, the CDR3 reads TGCGCCAGCAGCCAAGGGACTAGCGGGGGATACGAGCAGTACTTC. Amino acids: CASSQGTSGGYEQYF.

The chain employs TRBV4-1 and TRBJ2-5, with 10 bases identical to TRBD2. The J call may be faulty, since TRBJ2-7 better matches the DNA end. CDR3 length equals 15 residues. Germline loops: CDR1 MGHRA, CDR2 YSYEKL. The CDR3 sequence is CASSHGAGGPYEQYF. The CDR3 DNA sequence: TGCGCCAGCAGCCACGGAGCGGGAGGGCCCTACGAGCAGTACTTC.

The chain carries TRBV7-8 and TRBJ1-1; maybe TRBD1 (6 bases). Germline V gene lookup returns CDR1 SGHVS and CDR2 FQNEAQ. V lost 3 bases and J lost 4, with 18 bases in between. The CDR3 sequence is 16 residues long. The CDR3 coding sequence is TGTGCCAGCAGCTTCACCCTCTCGGGGGGCCTCACTGAAGCTTTCTTT. Its translation: CASSFTLSGGLTEAFF.

The V gene is TRBV4-3, the J gene TRBJ2-4; 7 positions match TRBD1. Germline CDR1 and CDR2: LGHNA and YSLEER. The V and J ends lost 2 bases and 7 bases, in that order; junction bases with no gene match: 5. The CDR3 loop spans 14 amino acids. CDR3 sequence reads: CASSQIRGGNIQYF. Written as DNA, the CDR3 is TGCGCCAGCAGCCAAATCAGAGGGGGCAACATTCAGTACTTC.

The chain has TRBV7-9 and TRBJ2-1; TRBD2 might be the D (5 bases). This CDR3 contains 15 residues. Trimming took 4 bases from V and 2 from J, leaving 12 bases between them. Germline CDR1 is SEHNR and CDR2 is FQNEAQ (reference sequence). The CDR3 sequence is CASSSTEAPYNEQFF. The DNA for the CDR3 is TGTGCCAGCAGCTCCACGGAGGCCCCCTACAATGAGCAGTTCTTC.

The rearrangement links TRBV7-9 to TRBJ1-1, with 9 bases fitting TRBD1. V trimming: 3 bases; J trimming: 5 bases; junction bases outside the gene matches: 4. The V gene's germline CDR1 is SEHNR and CDR2 FQNEAQ (reference sequence). The CDR3 is 14 residues long. This CDR3 reads CASSFQDRGTEAFF. DNA for the CDR3: TGTGCCAGCAGCTTTCAGGACAGGGGAACTGAAGCTTTCTTT.

The CDR3 protein is CASSSKDRVNYEQYF. For the CDR3, the DNA is TGTGCCAGCAGTTCGAAGGACAGGGTTAATTACGAGCAGTACTTC. The rearrangement joins TRBV6-6 to TRBJ2-7; 8 nucleotides align to TRBD1. The CDR3 has 15 residues. Germline V gives CDR1 MNHNY, CDR2 SVGAGI (reference sequence). The ends lost 4 bases at V and 4 bases at J; junction bases unmatched: 9.

This clone was seen a few times. The CDR3 loop reads CASSEFHEQYF. Written as DNA, the CDR3 is TGTGCCAGCAGTGAATTCCACGAGCAGTACTTC. The chain employs TRBV6-6 and TRBJ2-7; D gene unclear. From germline, CDR1 is MNHNY and CDR2 SVGAGI (reference sequence). The CDR3 has 11 amino acids. Trimming pared 5 bases from V and 5 bases from J, leaving 7 bases between.

This clone was observed a few times. The chain carries TRBV7-2 and TRBJ2-7, with TRBD1 as a possible D gene (6 bases). Trimming removed 3 bases at V and 0 bases at J, with 9 bases between. Germline V gene lookup returns CDR1 SGHTA and CDR2 FQGNSA. The CDR3 has 14 residues. The CDR3, as DNA: TGTGCCAGCAGCTTGACAGGAAACTCCTACGAGCAGTACTTC. Translation: CASSLTGNSYEQYF.

This clone has only a few counts. This rearrangement joins TRBV11-2 to TRBJ2-3; D possibly corresponds to TRBD2 (6 bases). The V and J ends lost 3 bases and 0 bases respectively, with 7 bases between them. Germline values: CDR1 SGHAT, CDR2 FQNNGV. The CDR3 contains 14 residues. DNA for the CDR3: TGTGCCAGCAGCTTTAGCGGAAGCACAGATACGCAGTATTTT. Its protein is CASSFSGSTDTQYF.

This clone was detected only a few times. The V gene is TRBV5-6, the J gene TRBJ1-1, with D possibly matching TRBD1 (5 bases). This CDR3 spans 13 amino acids. With 1 base removed from V and 8 bases from J, the gap between germline ends came to 12 bases. The germline CDR1 and CDR2 sequences are SGHDT and YYEEEE. The chain's CDR3 is CASSLSDGAEAFF. The CDR3 DNA reads as TGTGCCAGCAGCTTGTCTGATGGGGCGGAAGCTTTCTTT.

On this clone itself: Just one base apart from a much larger clone, this may be a read error. The chain recombines TRBV29-1 with TRBJ1-3, with D uncertain. The CDR3 loop spans 14 amino acids. The V gene's germline CDR1 is SQVTM and CDR2 ANQGSEA. CDR3 loop: CIVAGFSSGNTIYF. CDR3 DNA: TGCATCGTTGCCGGATTCAGCTCTGGAAACACCATATATTTT.